This T cell receptor (beta chain) was profiled in a study of blood T cell repertoires in COVID-19. The germline gives CDR1 SGDLS, CDR2 YYNGEE. The CDR3 has 14 residues. Trimming left V 1 base short and J 0 bases short, with 7 bases between. Here immunoSEQ multiplex PCR was the method, and the copy in TCRdb shows in-frame clones only, minus some. In the table there are 200,000 to 300,000 clones, approximately 85% of which are singletons. The chain is built from TRBV9 and TRBJ1-1; the D is unclear. This sequence was found in a man between 45 and 60 years old with acute or convalescent COVID-19. The specimen was peripheral blood. In DNA, the CDR3 is TGTGCCAGCAGCGTAACTGCGGTGAACACTGAAGCTTTCTTT. Translation gives CASSVTAVNTEAFF. The entire variable domain, with the rest obtained from reference TRBV9 and TRBJ1-1, is as follows: DSGVTQTPKHLITATGQRVTLRCSPRSGDLSVYWYQQSLDQGLQFLIQYYNGEERAKGNILERFSAQQFPDLHSELNLSSLELGDSALYFCASSVTAVNTEAFFGQGTRLTVV.